Listed here are 10 T cell receptor beta chains from one sample, sequenced in a study of blood T cell repertoires in COVID-19. The data were produced by immunoSEQ multiplex PCR, yet TCRdb's version contains in-frame clones alone and is incomplete. The sample holds 180,000 or so clones, roughly nine tenths seen once. Sequences were obtained from peripheral blood. The receptors were sampled from a woman in her sixties with COVID-19, enrolled during active disease.

The chain uses TRBV18 and TRBJ1-2; TRBD1 agrees at 7 bases. Germline V CDR1 and CDR2: KGHSH, LQKENI. Unmatched junction bases numbered 8, after V lost 4 bases and J lost 3 bases. The CDR3 sequence is 15 residues long. CDR3 DNA sequence: TGTGCCAGCTCACGCCGACAGGGAGTCGACTATGGCTACACCTTC. It yields the protein CASSRRQGVDYGYTF.

This chain links TRBV18 with TRBJ1-3, with D possibly TRBD1 on 6 matching bases. The CDR3 contains 16 residues. CDR1 is KGHSH, CDR2 LQKENI, per germline. V was trimmed by 6 bases and J by 2 bases, leaving 17 bases between them. In DNA, the CDR3 is TGTGCCAGCTCTCCGGTCGGGACATCGCCTGGAAACACCATATATTTT. This gives the protein CASSPVGTSPGNTIYF.

In its sample, this clone was seen a few times. The chain employs TRBV6-1 and TRBJ1-2; the D is unclear. V shed 1 base and J shed 2 bases, with 11 bases lying between them. The CDR3 sequence is 15 residues long. The germline CDR1 and CDR2 sequences are MNHNS and SASEGT. The CDR3 DNA reads TGTGCCAGCAGTGAAGATTTGTCGAGGAACTATGGCTACACCTTC. Encoded protein: CASSEDLSRNYGYTF.

The rearrangement links TRBV27 to TRBJ1-1; tentative D call: TRBD1 (6 bases). The germline V gene has CDR1 MNHEY and CDR2 SMNVEV (reference sequence). V was clipped by 4 bases and J by 1 base, with 13 bases between them. The CDR3 runs 15 residues. The CDR3, as DNA: TGTGCCAGCAGTTACTACAGGGAGGGGAACACTGAAGCTTTCTTT. Protein: CASSYYREGNTEAFF.

The rearrangement uses TRBV7-2 and TRBJ2-1; no clear D. V lost 1 base to trimming and J lost 8 bases, with 9 bases between them. Germline V CDR1 and CDR2: SGHTA, FQGNSA. This CDR3 contains 13 residues. The CDR3 loop is CASSLVAVHEQFF. CDR3 DNA: TGTGCCAGCAGCTTAGTGGCGGTCCATGAGCAGTTCTTC.

The chain has TRBV7-2 and TRBJ1-3, with D perhaps matching TRBD1 (5 bases). The CDR3 runs to 14 residues. The V and J ends lost 3 bases and 2 bases respectively, with 8 bases between them. Germline CDR1 SGHTA, CDR2 FQGNSA. This CDR3 reads CASSLGGTGNTIYF. CDR3 DNA: TGTGCCAGCAGCTTGGGGGGAACTGGAAACACCATATATTTT.

The gene calls are TRBV6-5 and TRBJ2-7, with D perhaps matching TRBD1 (5 bases). Trimming removed 4 bases from V and 5 bases from J, with 15 bases in between. Germline lookup yields CDR1 MNHEY and CDR2 SVGAGI. This CDR3 comprises 14 residues. In DNA, the CDR3 is TGTGCCAGCAGTTCATGGACATCGATCCACGAGCAGTACTTC. This codes for CASSSWTSIHEQYF.

This chain links TRBV27 with TRBJ1-5; perhaps TRBD1 as D (6 bases). This CDR3 has 14 amino acids. CDR1 is MNHEY, CDR2 SMNVEV, per germline (reference sequence). Trimming left V 4 bases short and J 3 bases short, with 10 bases between. CDR3 loop: CASSSTGFNQPQHF. The CDR3 DNA reads as TGTGCCAGCAGTTCAACAGGGTTCAATCAGCCCCAGCATTTT.

The rearrangement links TRBV5-1 to TRBJ2-1; TRBD2 might be the D (6 bases). This CDR3 is 15 amino acids long. V lost 7 bases and J lost 0, with 14 bases in between. Looked up from germline, CDR1 is SGHRS and CDR2 is YFSETQ. The CDR3 nucleotides read TGCGCCAGCGCCCTAGCGACCGTCTCCTACAATGAGCAGTTCTTC. Its translation is CASALATVSYNEQFF.

The V and J genes are TRBV5-1 and TRBJ2-2; 15 nucleotides match TRBD2. The germline CDR1 and CDR2 sequences are SGHRS and YFSETQ. Trimming cost V 4 bases and J 0 bases; bases outside gene matches: 1. The CDR3 is made up of 17 amino acids. CDR3 in DNA: TGCGCCAGCAGCCGGACTAGCGGGGGGGCGAACACCGGGGAGCTGTTTTTT. Its protein is CASSRTSGGANTGELFF.